The clone carrying this TCR beta chain has a single count. Antigen: not known. The entry originates in a study of CD8 T cells in Susac syndrome. Study observations and caveats: Only a relatively small number of individuals were included in the TCR sequencing and HLA analysis.

The CDR3 spans 15 residues. V was pared by 1 base and J by 6 bases, with 4 bases of the junction left unmatched. CDR1 and CDR2 (germline): SGHDN, FVKESK. Random hexamers primed reverse transcription of roughly 0.5 to 1 ug RNA. With immunoSEQ multiplex PCR, TCR beta CDR3 was amplified across 54 Vbeta and 13 Jbeta. TCRdb processed the immunoSEQ multiplex PCR reads anew with MiXCR; each CDR3 protein has one entry. This table has roughly 180,000 distinct CDR3 sequences, just under 95% appearing once. The origin of this receptor is a human donor in good health. Sample: CD4+ T cells from PBMCs. The rearrangement uses TRBV14 and TRBJ2-1; 9 bases match TRBD2. The DNA of the CDR3 is TGTGCCAGCAGCCAAGGGTATAGCGGGAGCAATGAGCAGTTCTTC. Its translation: CASSQGYSGSNEQFF.